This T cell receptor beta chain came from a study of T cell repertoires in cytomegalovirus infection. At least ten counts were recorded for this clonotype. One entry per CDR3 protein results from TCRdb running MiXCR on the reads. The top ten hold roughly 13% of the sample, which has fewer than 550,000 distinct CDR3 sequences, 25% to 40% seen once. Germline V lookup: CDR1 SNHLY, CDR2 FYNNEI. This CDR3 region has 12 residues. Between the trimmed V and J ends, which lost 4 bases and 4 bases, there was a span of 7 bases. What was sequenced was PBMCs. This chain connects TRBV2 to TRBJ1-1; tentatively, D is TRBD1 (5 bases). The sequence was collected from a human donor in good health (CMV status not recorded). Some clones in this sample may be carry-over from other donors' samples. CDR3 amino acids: CASSVRGTEAFF. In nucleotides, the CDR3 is TGTGCCAGCAGTGTGAGGGGCACTGAAGCTTTCTTT.